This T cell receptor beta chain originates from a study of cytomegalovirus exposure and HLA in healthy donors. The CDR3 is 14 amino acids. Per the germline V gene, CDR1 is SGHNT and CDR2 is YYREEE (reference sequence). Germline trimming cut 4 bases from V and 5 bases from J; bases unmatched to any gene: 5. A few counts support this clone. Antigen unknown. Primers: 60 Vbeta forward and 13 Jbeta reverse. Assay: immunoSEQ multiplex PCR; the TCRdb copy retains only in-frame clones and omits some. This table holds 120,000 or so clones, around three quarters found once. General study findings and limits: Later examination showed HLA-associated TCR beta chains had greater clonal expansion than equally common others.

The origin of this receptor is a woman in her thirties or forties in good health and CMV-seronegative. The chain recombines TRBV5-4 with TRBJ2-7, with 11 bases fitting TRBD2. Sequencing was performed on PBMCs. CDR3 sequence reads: CASSKLAGADEQYF. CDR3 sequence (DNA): TGTGCCAGCAGCAAACTAGCGGGAGCTGACGAGCAGTACTTC.